This T cell receptor (beta chain) was identified in a study of T-cell memory formation after mild COVID-19. Using constant-segment primers, 5'RACE produced TCR alpha and TCR beta cDNA libraries carrying sample barcodes and UMIs. TCRdb used MiXCR to reprocess the 5' RACE reads, holding one entry per CDR3 protein. The table has approximately 250,000 distinct CDR3 sequences, around 15% seen once; the top ten hold more than 20%. Germline CDR1 SEHNR, CDR2 FQNEAQ (reference sequence). V shed 1 base and J shed 2 bases, with 10 bases lying between them. The CDR3 covers 15 residues. This sequence was found in a man aged 18 to 35 who had mild COVID-19 (a few samples of this study predate the infection). Cell type and time point are not known. Sequencing input: PBMCs or a T cell subset sorted from them (not recorded which). The chain is built from TRBV7-9 and TRBJ2-3; D gene uncertain. This CDR3 reads CASSLGTGFTDTQYF. CDR3 bases: TGTGCCAGCAGCTTAGGGACCGGTTTCACAGATACGCAGTATTTT.